Given below is one TCR beta chain in context. This entry belongs to a study of blood T cell repertoires in COVID-19. Study-wide background: COVID-19 samples from acute and convalescent phases originated in the United States, Italy and Spain. PBMCs, B-cell-depleted T cells, or T cells were the source of the cDNA or gDNA that made up the material.

Original data processing: Reference gene primer amplification yielded estimated nucleated cell counts. Here immunoSEQ multiplex PCR was the method, and the copy in TCRdb shows in-frame clones only, minus some. That table supplies the V and J calls and clone size; D and trimming were determined from the DNA. The repertoire holds roughly 130,000 clones, with about 92% as singletons. CDR1 is SGHVS, CDR2 FQNEAQ, per germline. This CDR3 contains 14 residues. The V and J ends lost 3 bases and 6 bases respectively, with 12 bases between them. The chain combines TRBV7-8 with TRBJ2-1; maybe TRBD1 (6 bases). The sequenced sample was peripheral blood. The TCR sequence derives from a man aged 45-65 years with active COVID-19. The CDR3 protein is CASSFSTGRNEQFF. CDR3 in DNA: TGTGCCAGCAGCTTTTCCACAGGGCGCAATGAGCAGTTCTTC.